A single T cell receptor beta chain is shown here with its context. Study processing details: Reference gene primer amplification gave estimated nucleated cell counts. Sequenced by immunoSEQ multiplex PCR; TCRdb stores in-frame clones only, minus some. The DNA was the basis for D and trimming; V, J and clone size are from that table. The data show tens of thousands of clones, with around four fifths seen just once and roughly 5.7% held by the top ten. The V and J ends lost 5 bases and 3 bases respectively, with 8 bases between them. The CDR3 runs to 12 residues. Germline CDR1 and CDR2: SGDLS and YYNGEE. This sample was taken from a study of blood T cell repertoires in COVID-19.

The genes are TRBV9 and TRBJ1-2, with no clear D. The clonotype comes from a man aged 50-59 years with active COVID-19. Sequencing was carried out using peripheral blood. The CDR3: CASSSTDYGYTF. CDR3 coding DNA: TGTGCCAGCAGTAGCACGGACTATGGCTACACCTTC. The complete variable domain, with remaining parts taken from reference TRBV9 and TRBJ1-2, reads DSGVTQTPKHLITATGQRVTLRCSPRSGDLSVYWYQQSLDQGLQFLIQYYNGEERAKGNILERFSAQQFPDLHSELNLSSLELGDSALYFCASSSTDYGYTFGSGTRLTVV.